This passage covers 18 T cell receptor beta chains from one sample sequenced in a study of neoadjuvant anti-PD-1 for oral cavity cancer. Profiled with immunoSEQ multiplex PCR; TCRdb holds only in-frame clones, not every one. Of about 7,200 clones in the sample, 74% were seen once. The material was PBMCs, obtained before nivolumab (anti-PD-1) treatment. These receptors came from a person between 35 and 79 years old with oral cavity squamous cell carcinoma.

This sequence joins TRBV13 and TRBJ2-7; TRBD1 is a possible D gene (7 bases). This CDR3 region has 14 residues. Looked up from germline, CDR1 is PRHDT and CDR2 is FYEKMQ (reference sequence). V was pared by 0 bases and J by 5 bases, with 11 bases between. DNA of the CDR3: TGTGCCAGCAGCTTAGGGACAGGGAGGAACGAGCAGTACTTC. Protein sequence: CASSLGTGRNEQYF.

This chain joins TRBV5-1 and TRBJ2-2, with D unresolved. Germline loops: CDR1 SGHRS, CDR2 YFSETQ. The CDR3 runs 12 residues. Trimming stripped 8 bases from V and 4 bases from J, with 9 bases between. CDR3 coding DNA: TGCGCCAGTTCGTGGGGCACCGGGGAGCTGTTTTTT. This translates into CASSWGTGELFF. Full variable domain (missing parts from reference TRBV5-1 and TRBJ2-2): KAGVTQTPRYLIKTRGQQVTLSCSPISGHRSVSWYQQTPGQGLQFLFEYFSETQRNKGNFPGRFSGRQFSNSRSEMNVSTLELGDSALYLCASSWGTGELFFGEGSRLTVL.

The rearrangement links TRBV10-1 to TRBJ2-3; unclear D gene. The germline V and J ends were trimmed by 8 bases and 14 bases, with 17 bases remaining between them. The germline V gene has CDR1 WNHNN and CDR2 SYGVQD (reference sequence). The CDR3 covers 11 residues. CDR3 in DNA: TGCGCCAGCGGACCGGGCCCTCCCACGTATTTT. Translated, it gives CASGPGPPTYF.

This clone was seen a handful of times. The chain joins TRBV6-1 to TRBJ2-7, with D perhaps matching TRBD1 (6 bases). Per germline, CDR1 MNHNS and CDR2 SASEGT. The CDR3 is made up of 19 amino acids. Trimming took 2 bases from V and 1 from J, leaving 24 bases between them. Written as DNA, the CDR3 is TGTGCCAGCAGTGAATCGGTGCAGCAAGCCTCAGGGGCGTCCTACGAGCAGTACTTC. Translated: CASSESVQQASGASYEQYF.

This clone was detected only a few times. CDR3 sequence reads: CATNHRDSYEQYF. CDR3 bases: TGCGCCACCAACCACCGGGACAGCTACGAGCAGTACTTC. This chain uses TRBV10-2 with TRBJ2-7, with 7 bases lining up with TRBD1. V trimming: 10 bases; J trimming: 3 bases; junction bases outside the gene matches: 9. Per germline, CDR1 WSHSY and CDR2 SAAADI. This CDR3 is 13 amino acids long.

The J gene is TRBJ2-7, the V gene TRBV7-2; 8 bases map to TRBD1. This CDR3 is 18 amino acids long. Germline CDR1 and CDR2: SGHTA and FQGNSA. Unmatched junction bases numbered 15, after V lost 5 bases and J lost 0 bases. The CDR3 reads CASSPHLKTGANSYEQYF. CDR3 DNA sequence: TGTGCCAGCAGCCCCCACTTAAAGACAGGGGCCAACTCCTACGAGCAGTACTTC.

The CDR3 region is CASSLNNEQFF. The CDR3 nucleotides are TGCGCCAGCAGCTTAAACAATGAGCAGTTCTTC. V gene TRBV5-1 combines with J gene TRBJ2-1; D is unclear. Trimming stripped 2 bases from V and 5 bases from J, with 2 bases between. The CDR3 is made up of 11 amino acids. Germline V lookup: CDR1 SGHRS, CDR2 YFSETQ.

This clone was picked up one time. The chain links TRBV6-1 to TRBJ1-4, with D perhaps matching TRBD1 (5 bases). Germline CDR1 and CDR2: MNHNS and SASEGT. The CDR3 is 13 residues long. V was clipped by 8 bases and J by 4 bases, with 11 bases between them. The CDR3 nucleotides are TGTGCCAGCCAGCGGACATTTAATGAAAAACTGTTTTTT. It codes for CASQRTFNEKLFF.

V usage is TRBV5-4 and J usage is TRBJ1-1; D is uncertain. There are 13 residues in the CDR3. Germline values: CDR1 SGHNT, CDR2 YYREEE (reference sequence). V lost 0 bases to trimming and J lost 5 bases, with 8 bases between them. CDR3: CASSLAGPTEAFF. CDR3 DNA: TGTGCCAGCAGCTTGGCAGGTCCTACTGAAGCTTTCTTT. Supplemented by reference TRBV5-4 and TRBJ1-1, the full variable domain reads ETGVTQSPTHLIKTRGQQVTLRCSSQSGHNTVSWYQQALGQGPQFIFQYYREEENGRGNFPPRFSGLQFPNYSSELNVNALELDDSALYLCASSLAGPTEAFFGQGTRLTVV.

V and J are TRBV9 and TRBJ2-3; TRBD1 aligns across 7 bases. Trimming took 4 bases from V and 2 from J; bases not matched to a gene: 10. This CDR3 has 16 amino acids. Germline V gene data show CDR1 as SGDLS and CDR2 as YYNGEE. CDR3 amino acids: CASSLSRDRVTDTQYF. The CDR3 DNA is TGTGCCAGCAGCCTTAGCCGGGACAGAGTCACAGATACGCAGTATTTT.

CDR3 sequence (DNA): TGTGCCAGCAGCCCGTCATGGGGATTCTCCTACGAGCAGTACTTC. Translation gives CASSPSWGFSYEQYF. V and J are TRBV9 and TRBJ2-7, with D unresolved. With 4 bases removed from V and 0 bases from J, the gap between germline ends came to 14 bases. The CDR3 consists of 15 residues. The germline V gene encodes CDR1 SGDLS and CDR2 YYNGEE.

The chain uses TRBV28 and TRBJ2-7; D is ambiguous. Germline V gene lookup returns CDR1 MDHEN and CDR2 SYDVKM. V dropped 8 bases and J dropped 3 bases, with 11 bases sitting between them. The CDR3 extends over 12 amino acids. The CDR3 coding sequence is TGTGCCAGCGGGAACCTGGTCTACGAGCAGTACTTC. Amino acids: CASGNLVYEQYF.

This clone has more than one count but fewer than ten. The chain recombines TRBV5-5 with TRBJ1-3, with D uncertain. Trimming removed 1 base from V and 1 base from J, with 12 bases in between. CDR3 length: 16 residues. Looked up from germline, CDR1 is SGHKS and CDR2 is YYEKEE (reference sequence). CDR3 DNA sequence: TGTGCCAGCAGCTTGTTACGGGGTCGGTCTGGAAACACCATATATTTT. Translating it yields CASSLLRGRSGNTIYF. Supplemented by reference TRBV5-5 and TRBJ1-3, the full variable domain reads DAGVTQSPTHLIKTRGQQVTLRCSPISGHKSVSWYQQVLGQGPQFIFQYYEKEERGRGNFPDRFSARQFPNYSSELNVNALLLGDSALYLCASSLLRGRSGNTIYFGEGSWLTVV.

The chain uses TRBV15 and TRBJ2-3, with 7 positions matching TRBD1. CDR3 length equals 14 residues. V lost 0 bases to trimming and J lost 6 bases; unmatched junction nucleotides: 3. Germline assignment: CDR1 LNHNV and CDR2 YYDKDF (reference sequence). Here the CDR3 DNA reads TGTGCCACCAGCAGAGACAGGGGGTGGGATACGCAGTATTTT. Amino acids: CATSRDRGWDTQYF.

This chain uses TRBV5-5 with TRBJ1-6; TRBD1 might be the D (6 bases). V lost 3 bases to trimming and J lost 7 bases, with 11 bases between them. Germline assignment: CDR1 SGHKS and CDR2 YYEKEE (reference sequence). The CDR3 loop spans 14 amino acids. The DNA for the CDR3 is TGTGCCAGCAGCTGGGTAGGGGGGAATTCACCCCTCCACTTT. Translated, it gives CASSWVGGNSPLHF.

The rearrangement uses TRBV19 and TRBJ1-5; 7 nucleotides line up with TRBD1. V shed 4 bases, J shed 6 bases, and the junction held 3 bases outside the gene matches. The CDR3 runs 13 residues. CDR1 and CDR2 from the germline V gene are LNHDA and SQIVND (reference sequence). For the CDR3, the DNA is TGTGCCAGTAGTACGACAGGGATTCAGCCCCAGCATTTT. Protein: CASSTTGIQPQHF.

The chain carries TRBV11-1 and TRBJ2-7; 9 bases fit TRBD2. The J segment lost 2 bases and the V segment lost 1 base, leaving 3 bases of the junction unmatched. CDR1 and CDR2 (germline): SGHAT, FQDESV (reference sequence). The CDR3 has 15 residues. The CDR3 region has the DNA TGTGCCAGCAGCTTAGGACGCGGGGGGGCCTACGAGCAGTACTTC. Amino acids: CASSLGRGGAYEQYF.

This chain joins TRBV9 and TRBJ1-2; 9 bases are a match to TRBD1. Germline V lookup: CDR1 SGDLS, CDR2 YYNGEE. The CDR3 is 14 residues long. Unmatched junction bases numbered 2, after V lost 3 bases and J lost 2 bases. CDR3 DNA sequence: TGTGCCAGCAGCGCCGGACAGGGGAACTATGGCTACACCTTC. It translates to CASSAGQGNYGYTF.